This T cell receptor (beta chain) was obtained from a study of T-cell reconstitution after alpha-beta-depleted transplantation in children. Germline lookup yields CDR1 LGHNA and CDR2 YNFKEQ. The CDR3 covers 15 residues. Unmatched junction bases numbered 13, after V lost 4 bases and J lost 10 bases. The TCRbeta library incorporated unique molecular identifiers. One entry per CDR3 protein results from TCRdb running MiXCR on the PCR reads. This table has 250,000 to 300,000 distinct CDR3 sequences, around 9.1% appearing once. This clonotype was found a few times. V is TRBV4-2 and J is TRBJ2-4; 7 positions agree with TRBD2. The TCR sequence derives from a boy younger than two with acute myeloid leukemia, due to receive a stem cell transplant. Source: PBMCs, taken before TCRalphabeta/CD19-depleted stem cell transplant. The CDR3 region is CASSPRGDRGGIQYF. The CDR3 DNA sequence: TGTGCCAGCAGCCCTCGAGGGGATCGGGGAGGGATTCAGTACTTC.